A single sample gave rise to the 23 T cell receptor beta chains below, sequenced in a study of shared clonotypes between healthy human individuals. Sequencing was performed with immunoSEQ multiplex PCR; in TCRdb, only in-frame clones are kept and a portion is missing. Of 2 million to 3 million clones in the sample, roughly nine tenths were seen once. Specimen: naive CD4+ T cells sorted from blood. As for subset: CD45RA+ positively selected. These receptors came from a man younger than 35 in good health.

CDR3 DNA sequence: TGTGCCAGTAGTATAGGAGGACAGGGGGCACGGAACACTGAAGCTTTCTTT. Translated, it gives CASSIGGQGARNTEAFF. The V gene is TRBV19, the J gene TRBJ1-1; 11 bases are a match to TRBD1. Trimming removed 1 base from V and 1 base from J; junction bases left unmatched: 5. The CDR3 is made up of 17 amino acids. Germline values: CDR1 LNHDA, CDR2 SQIVND (reference sequence).

The genes are TRBV18 and TRBJ2-5; D gene ambiguous. V lost 4 bases and J lost 4, with 4 bases in between. The CDR3 is made up of 11 amino acids. Looked up from germline, CDR1 is KGHSH and CDR2 is LQKENI. The CDR3 region has the DNA TGTGCCAGCTCACACGGAGAGACCCAGTACTTC. Translating it yields CASSHGETQYF.

The rearrangement links TRBV29-1 to TRBJ2-7; D remains ambiguous. V was cut by 2 bases and J by 4 bases, with 6 bases left in between. The CDR3 extends over 11 amino acids. Per the germline V gene, CDR1 is SQVTM and CDR2 is ANQGSEA. The CDR3 region has the DNA TGCAGCGTTGAACAGAAATACGAGCAGTACTTC. This translates into CSVEQKYEQYF.

J is TRBJ1-6 and V is TRBV28, with D possibly TRBD1 on 6 matching bases. Germline CDR1 and CDR2: MDHEN and SYDVKM. V dropped 1 base and J dropped 8 bases, with 9 bases sitting between them. The CDR3 contains 14 residues. The CDR3 DNA is TGTGCCAGCAGTTTATCGGCAGGGGATTCACCCCTCCACTTT. Translation: CASSLSAGDSPLHF.

The chain has TRBV18 and TRBJ1-3, with no clear D. The CDR3 is 16 residues long. Germline lookup yields CDR1 KGHSH and CDR2 LQKENI. The V gene lost 0 bases and the J gene lost 0 bases, with 9 bases spanning the gap. The CDR3 is CASSPPQPNSGNTIYF. The DNA of the CDR3 is TGTGCCAGCTCACCACCCCAGCCAAACTCTGGAAACACCATATATTTT. The entire variable domain, with the rest obtained from reference TRBV18 and TRBJ1-3, is as follows: NAGVMQNPRHLVRRRGQEARLRCSPMKGHSHVYWYRQLPEEGLKFMVYLQKENIIDESGMPKERFSAEFPKEGPSILRIQQVVRGDSAAYFCASSPPQPNSGNTIYFGEGSWLTVV.

This chain joins TRBV7-8 and TRBJ2-7; unclear D gene. CDR1 SGHVS and CDR2 FQNEAQ come from the germline V gene. The V and J ends lost 1 base and 6 bases respectively, with 10 bases between them. The CDR3 consists of 13 residues. CDR3 DNA sequence: TGTGCCAGCAGCTTAGTTCCCGTTGGCGAGCAGTACTTC. This codes for CASSLVPVGEQYF.

This chain uses TRBV5-1 with TRBJ2-2; 8 bases line up with TRBD1. CDR3 length: 14 residues. Germline V CDR1 and CDR2: SGHRS, YFSETQ. V lost 4 bases and J lost 6; bases outside the gene matches: 5. The CDR3 sequence is CASSTTTGAGELFF. CDR3 in DNA: TGCGCCAGCAGCACGACGACAGGGGCCGGGGAGCTGTTTTTT. The variable domain in full, with the rest retrieved from reference TRBV5-1 and TRBJ2-2, is KAGVTQTPRYLIKTRGQQVTLSCSPISGHRSVSWYQQTPGQGLQFLFEYFSETQRNKGNFPGRFSGRQFSNSRSEMNVSTLELGDSALYLCASSTTTGAGELFFGEGSRLTVL.

The CDR3 nucleotides are TGCGCCAGCAGCCAAGGCTACACTTTTCGGGAGACCCAGTACTTC. Its protein product is CASSQGYTFRETQYF. The rearrangement joins TRBV4-1 to TRBJ2-5; the D is unclear. Between the trimmed V and J ends, which lost 1 base and 5 bases, there was a span of 14 bases. The CDR3 is made up of 15 amino acids. Per germline, CDR1 MGHRA and CDR2 YSYEKL.

CDR3 in DNA: TGTGCTAGTGGTTCCCTACGGGGAGTAGCCGGGGAGCTGTTTTTT. It codes for CASGSLRGVAGELFF. The chain couples TRBV12-5 to TRBJ2-2; a weak D match, TRBD2 (5 bases). V was cut by 4 bases and J by 6 bases, with 15 bases left in between. There are 15 residues in the CDR3. Germline assignment: CDR1 LGHNT and CDR2 FRNRAP.

The rearrangement uses TRBV19 and TRBJ1-2; D unresolved. Trimming removed 6 bases from V and 2 bases from J, with 7 bases in between. The CDR3 contains 12 residues. Germline V gives CDR1 LNHDA, CDR2 SQIVND (reference sequence). The CDR3 protein is CASRELNYGYTF. DNA for the CDR3: TGTGCCAGTAGAGAATTGAACTATGGCTACACCTTC.

Notes on this clone: The sample carries other DNA sequences with the same CDR3. The chain joins TRBV30 to TRBJ2-7; D unresolved. This CDR3 has 12 amino acids. V gave up 1 base and J gave up 0 bases, with 4 bases separating them. Germline CDR1 GTSNPN, CDR2 SVGIG (reference sequence). The CDR3 protein is CAWSASSYEQYF. CDR3 sequence (DNA): TGTGCCTGGAGTGCGTCCTCCTACGAGCAGTACTTC.

The chain links TRBV5-4 to TRBJ2-3, with TRBD2 matching 12 bases. The germline CDR1 and CDR2 sequences are SGHNT and YYREEE (reference sequence). The CDR3 runs 15 residues. V shed 3 bases, J shed 6 bases, and the junction held 5 bases outside the gene matches. The CDR3 DNA sequence: TGTGCCAGCAGCTCACTAGCGGGGGGCGGGGATACGCAGTATTTT. Translation gives CASSSLAGGGDTQYF.

The rearrangement joins TRBV19 to TRBJ1-5; D might be TRBD1 (5 bases). The germline CDR1 and CDR2 sequences are LNHDA and SQIVND (reference sequence). Trimming took off 7 bases at V and 1 base at J, with 14 bases between the two ends. This CDR3 comprises 15 residues. Written as DNA, the CDR3 is TGTGCCAGTAATGCGTGGGGGGGAAGCAATCAGCCCCAGCATTTT. Encoded protein: CASNAWGGSNQPQHF. Variable domain in full (rest from reference TRBV19 and TRBJ1-5): DGGITQSPKYLFRKEGQNVTLSCEQNLNHDAMYWYRQDPGQGLRLIYYSQIVNDFQKGDIAEGYSVSREKKESFPLTVTSAQKNPTAFYLCASNAWGGSNQPQHFGDGTRLSIL.

V and J are TRBV2 and TRBJ2-5; D may be TRBD2 (5 bases). This CDR3 contains 15 residues. Germline V gives CDR1 SNHLY, CDR2 FYNNEI. Trimming shortened V by 5 bases and J by 2 bases, and 15 bases separated the two germline ends. The DNA of the CDR3 is TGTGCCAGCAGTCAGGACGGGGTTCAACAAGAGACCCAGTACTTC. Protein: CASSQDGVQQETQYF.

The chain couples TRBV18 to TRBJ1-1; possible D gene TRBD1, 5 bases. Trimming took 3 bases from V and 0 from J, leaving 11 bases between them. In germline, CDR1 is KGHSH, CDR2 LQKENI. This CDR3 is 15 amino acids long. CDR3 DNA sequence: TGTGCCAGCTCACCGCGACAGACGGTGAACACTGAAGCTTTCTTT. This encodes CASSPRQTVNTEAFF. The full variable domain, completed using reference TRBV18 and TRBJ1-1, is NAGVMQNPRHLVRRRGQEARLRCSPMKGHSHVYWYRQLPEEGLKFMVYLQKENIIDESGMPKERFSAEFPKEGPSILRIQQVVRGDSAAYFCASSPRQTVNTEAFFGQGTRLTVV.

V and J are TRBV6-4 and TRBJ1-1; D remains ambiguous. Germline CDR1 is MRHNA and CDR2 is SNTAGT. V was trimmed by 4 bases and J by 0 bases, leaving 6 bases between them. The CDR3 has 13 residues. The CDR3, as DNA: TGTGCCAGCAGTGCCAGCCTGAACACTGAAGCTTTCTTT. Translating it yields CASSASLNTEAFF.

The V call is TRBV20-1, the J call TRBJ1-2, with TRBD1 as a possible D gene (5 bases). The CDR3 has 11 amino acids. Trimming shortened V by 3 bases and J by 6 bases, and 8 bases separated the two germline ends. Germline V gene data show CDR1 as DFQATT and CDR2 as SNEGSKA (reference sequence). CDR3 region: CSASWTNGYTF. The CDR3 coding sequence is TGCAGTGCTAGTTGGACAAATGGCTACACCTTC.

V and J are TRBV10-3 and TRBJ2-7; 11 bases match TRBD1. Germline loops: CDR1 ENHRY, CDR2 SYGVKD. The trim removed 10 bases at V and 3 bases at J, leaving 8 bases unmatched. The CDR3 consists of 14 residues. CDR3 in amino acids: CASQTGQGDYEQYF. CDR3 nucleotide sequence: TGTGCCAGTCAAACGGGACAGGGGGACTACGAGCAGTACTTC.

This sequence joins TRBV28 and TRBJ1-2; a possible D gene is TRBD1 (5 bases). The CDR3 is 12 amino acids. Per germline, CDR1 MDHEN and CDR2 SYDVKM. V was trimmed by 10 bases and J by 3 bases, leaving 12 bases between them. The CDR3 protein is CATERGDYGYTF. CDR3 coding DNA: TGTGCCACGGAGCGGGGGGACTATGGCTACACCTTC.

This clone was seen only once. This chain joins TRBV2 and TRBJ1-5; 8 bases are shared with TRBD1. V dropped 7 bases and J dropped 5; count of bases not matched to a gene: 7. The CDR3 extends over 14 amino acids. In germline, CDR1 is SNHLY, CDR2 FYNNEI. The CDR3: CASTPGTGDQPQHF. CDR3 bases: TGTGCCAGCACCCCGGGGACAGGAGATCAGCCCCAGCATTTT.

The chain carries TRBV28 and TRBJ2-5; 9 bases line up with TRBD1. J gave up 4 bases and V 4 bases, and 7 bases lay outside the gene matches. The CDR3 consists of 15 residues. CDR1 and CDR2 from the germline V gene are MDHEN and SYDVKM. The CDR3 loop reads CASSWTGVNGETQYF. The CDR3, as DNA: TGTGCCAGCAGTTGGACAGGGGTAAACGGAGAGACCCAGTACTTC.

This chain links TRBV27 with TRBJ2-1, with D maybe TRBD2 (5 bases). V was trimmed by 0 bases and J by 8 bases, leaving 11 bases between them. Per germline, CDR1 MNHEY and CDR2 SMNVEV (reference sequence). The CDR3 has 14 residues. In DNA, the CDR3 is TGTGCCAGCAGTTTATCGAGAGTCGGGGATGAGCAGTTCTTC. It yields the protein CASSLSRVGDEQFF.

The CDR3 region is CASSQNTGLNYGYTF. CDR3 nucleotides: TGCGCCAGCAGCCAAAACACAGGGTTAAACTATGGCTACACCTTC. This chain joins TRBV4-1 and TRBJ1-2; a possible D gene is TRBD1 (6 bases). Looked up from germline, CDR1 is MGHRA and CDR2 is YSYEKL. The CDR3 is 15 residues long. The V end was cut by 2 bases, the J end by 2 bases, with 12 bases between.